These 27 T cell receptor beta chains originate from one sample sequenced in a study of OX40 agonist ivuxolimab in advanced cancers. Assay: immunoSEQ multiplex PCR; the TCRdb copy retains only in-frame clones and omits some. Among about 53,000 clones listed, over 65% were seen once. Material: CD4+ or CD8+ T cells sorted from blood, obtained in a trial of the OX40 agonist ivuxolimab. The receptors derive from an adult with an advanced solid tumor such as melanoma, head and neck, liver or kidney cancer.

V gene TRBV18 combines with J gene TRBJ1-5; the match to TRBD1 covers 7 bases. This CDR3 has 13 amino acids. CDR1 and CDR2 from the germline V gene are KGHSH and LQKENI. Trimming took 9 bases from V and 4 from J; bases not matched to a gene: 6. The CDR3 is CASLDRPNQPQHF. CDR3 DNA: TGTGCCAGTCTGGACAGGCCAAATCAGCCCCAGCATTTT. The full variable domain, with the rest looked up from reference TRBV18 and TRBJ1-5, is NAGVMQNPRHLVRRRGQEARLRCSPMKGHSHVYWYRQLPEEGLKFMVYLQKENIIDESGMPKERFSAEFPKEGPSILRIQQVVRGDSAAYFCASLDRPNQPQHFGDGTRLSIL.

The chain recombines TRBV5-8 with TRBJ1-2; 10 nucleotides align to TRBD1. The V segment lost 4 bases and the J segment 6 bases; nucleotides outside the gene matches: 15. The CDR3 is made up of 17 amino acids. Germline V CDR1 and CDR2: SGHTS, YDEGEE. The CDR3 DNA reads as TGTGCCAGCAGCCAAGATAGAGGACAGGGGGGCCTAGATGGCTACACCTTC. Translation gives CASSQDRGQGGLDGYTF.

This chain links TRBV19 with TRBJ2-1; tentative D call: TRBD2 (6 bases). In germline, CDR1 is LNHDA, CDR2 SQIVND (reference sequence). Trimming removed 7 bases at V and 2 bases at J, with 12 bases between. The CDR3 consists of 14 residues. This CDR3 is CASKRDSPYNEQFF. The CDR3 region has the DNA TGTGCCAGTAAACGGGACTCGCCCTACAATGAGCAGTTCTTC. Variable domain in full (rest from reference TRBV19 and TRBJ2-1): DGGITQSPKYLFRKEGQNVTLSCEQNLNHDAMYWYRQDPGQGLRLIYYSQIVNDFQKGDIAEGYSVSREKKESFPLTVTSAQKNPTAFYLCASKRDSPYNEQFFGPGTRLTVL.

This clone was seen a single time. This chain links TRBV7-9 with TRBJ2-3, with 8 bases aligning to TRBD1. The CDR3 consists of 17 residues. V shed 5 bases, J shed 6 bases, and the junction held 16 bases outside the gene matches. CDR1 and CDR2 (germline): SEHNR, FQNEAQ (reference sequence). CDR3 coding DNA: TGTGCCAGCAGCCCCAATTTTAGGACAGGGTCGATGGATACGCAGTATTTT. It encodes CASSPNFRTGSMDTQYF.

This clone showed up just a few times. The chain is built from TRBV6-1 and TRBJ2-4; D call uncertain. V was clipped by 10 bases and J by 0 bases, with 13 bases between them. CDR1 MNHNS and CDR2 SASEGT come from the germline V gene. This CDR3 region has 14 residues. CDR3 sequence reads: CATSPSGAKNIQYF. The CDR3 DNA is TGTGCCACCTCTCCGAGTGGAGCCAAAAACATTCAGTACTTC.

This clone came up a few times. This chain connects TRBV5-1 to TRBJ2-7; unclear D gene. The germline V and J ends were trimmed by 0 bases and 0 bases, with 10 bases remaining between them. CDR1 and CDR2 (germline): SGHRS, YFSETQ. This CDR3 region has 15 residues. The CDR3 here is CASSLAPVDSYEQYF. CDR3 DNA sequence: TGCGCCAGCAGCTTGGCCCCTGTAGACTCCTACGAGCAGTACTTC.

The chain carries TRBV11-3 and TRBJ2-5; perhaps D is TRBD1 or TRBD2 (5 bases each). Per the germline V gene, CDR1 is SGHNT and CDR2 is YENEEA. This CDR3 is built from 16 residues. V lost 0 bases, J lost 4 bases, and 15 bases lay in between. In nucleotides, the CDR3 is TGTGCCAGCAGCTTAGAGGGGGTCGTCGCACGAGAGACCCAGTACTTC. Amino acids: CASSLEGVVARETQYF. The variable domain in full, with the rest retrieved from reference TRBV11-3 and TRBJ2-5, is EAGVVQSPRYKIIEKKQPVAFWCNPISGHNTLYWYLQNLGQGPELLIRYENEEAVDDSQLPKDRFSAERLKGVDSTLKIQPAELGDSAVYLCASSLEGVVARETQYFGPGTRLLVL.

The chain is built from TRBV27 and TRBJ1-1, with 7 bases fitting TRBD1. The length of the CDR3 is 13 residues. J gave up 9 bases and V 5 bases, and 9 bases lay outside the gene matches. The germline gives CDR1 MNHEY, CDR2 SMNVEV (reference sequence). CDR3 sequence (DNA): TGTGCCAGCAGTCCAGGAGGGGGCTGGAAAGCTTTCTTT. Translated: CASSPGGGWKAFF.

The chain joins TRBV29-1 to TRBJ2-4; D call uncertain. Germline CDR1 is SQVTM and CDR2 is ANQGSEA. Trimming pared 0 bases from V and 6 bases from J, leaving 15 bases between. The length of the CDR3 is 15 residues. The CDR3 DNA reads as TGCAGCGTTGAAGATCATGACATACCCGGAAACATTCAGTACTTC. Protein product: CSVEDHDIPGNIQYF.

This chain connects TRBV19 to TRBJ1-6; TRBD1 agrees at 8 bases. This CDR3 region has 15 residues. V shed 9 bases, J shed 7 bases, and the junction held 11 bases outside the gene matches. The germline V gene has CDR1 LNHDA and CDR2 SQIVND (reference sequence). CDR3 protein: CASRDRGSQNSPLHF. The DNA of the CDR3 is TGTGCCAGCCGAGACAGGGGATCGCAGAATTCACCCCTCCACTTT.

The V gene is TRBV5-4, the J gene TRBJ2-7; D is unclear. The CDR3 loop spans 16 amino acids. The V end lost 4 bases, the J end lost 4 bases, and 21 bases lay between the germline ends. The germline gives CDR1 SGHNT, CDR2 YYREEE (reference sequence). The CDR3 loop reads CASSLSRAFPCYEQYF. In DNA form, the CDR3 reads TGTGCCAGCAGCCTGTCACGGGCTTTCCCCTGTTACGAGCAGTACTTC.

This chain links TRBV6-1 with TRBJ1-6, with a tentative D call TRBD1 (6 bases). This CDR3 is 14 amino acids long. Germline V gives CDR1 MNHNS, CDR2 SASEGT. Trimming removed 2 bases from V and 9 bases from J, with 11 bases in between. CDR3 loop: CASSEFQGISPLHF. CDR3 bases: TGTGCCAGCAGTGAATTCCAGGGGATTTCACCCCTCCACTTT.

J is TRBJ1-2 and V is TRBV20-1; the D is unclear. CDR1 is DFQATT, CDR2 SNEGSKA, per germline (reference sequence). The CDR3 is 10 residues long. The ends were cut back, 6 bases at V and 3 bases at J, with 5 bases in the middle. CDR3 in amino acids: CSAMDYGYTF. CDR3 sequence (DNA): TGCAGTGCCATGGACTATGGCTACACCTTC.

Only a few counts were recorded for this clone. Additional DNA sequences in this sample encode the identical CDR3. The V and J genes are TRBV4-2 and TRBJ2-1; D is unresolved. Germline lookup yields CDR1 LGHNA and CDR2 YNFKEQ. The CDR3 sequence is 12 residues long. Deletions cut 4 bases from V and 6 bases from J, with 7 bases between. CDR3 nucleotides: TGTGCCAGCAGCCGACGGAGCAATGAGCAGTTCTTC. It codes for CASSRRSNEQFF.

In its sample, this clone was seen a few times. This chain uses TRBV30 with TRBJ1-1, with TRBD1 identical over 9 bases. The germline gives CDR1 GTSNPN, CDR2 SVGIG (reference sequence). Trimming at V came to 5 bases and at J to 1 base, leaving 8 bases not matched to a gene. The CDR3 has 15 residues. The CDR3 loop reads CAWSGTGFGNTEAFF. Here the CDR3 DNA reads TGTGCCTGGTCCGGGACAGGGTTTGGGAACACTGAAGCTTTCTTT.

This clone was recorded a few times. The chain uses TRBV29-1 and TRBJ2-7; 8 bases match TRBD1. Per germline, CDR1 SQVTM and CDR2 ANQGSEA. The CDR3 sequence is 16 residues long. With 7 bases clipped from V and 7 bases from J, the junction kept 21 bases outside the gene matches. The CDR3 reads CSAERRVRTGRSEQYF. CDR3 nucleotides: TGCAGCGCCGAACGGCGGGTTCGGACAGGGAGAAGTGAGCAGTACTTC.

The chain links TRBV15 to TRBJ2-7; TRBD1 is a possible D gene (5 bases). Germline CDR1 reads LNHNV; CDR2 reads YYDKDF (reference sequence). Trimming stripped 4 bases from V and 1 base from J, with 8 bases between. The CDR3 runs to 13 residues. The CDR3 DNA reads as TGTGCCACCAGCATCAGGGTTTCCTACGAGCAGTACTTC. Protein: CATSIRVSYEQYF.

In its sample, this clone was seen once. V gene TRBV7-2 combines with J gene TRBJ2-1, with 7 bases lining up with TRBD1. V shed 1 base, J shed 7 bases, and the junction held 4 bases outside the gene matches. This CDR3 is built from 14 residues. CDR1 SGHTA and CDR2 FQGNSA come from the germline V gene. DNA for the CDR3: TGTGCCAGCAGCTTAGACAGGGGTCGGAATGAGCAGTTCTTC. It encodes CASSLDRGRNEQFF.

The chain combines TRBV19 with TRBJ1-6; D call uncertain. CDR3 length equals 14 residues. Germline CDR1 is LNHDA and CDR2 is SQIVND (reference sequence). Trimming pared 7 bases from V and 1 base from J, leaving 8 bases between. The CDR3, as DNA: TGTGCCAGTAAACACGGATCCTATAATTCACCCCTCCACTTT. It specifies CASKHGSYNSPLHF.

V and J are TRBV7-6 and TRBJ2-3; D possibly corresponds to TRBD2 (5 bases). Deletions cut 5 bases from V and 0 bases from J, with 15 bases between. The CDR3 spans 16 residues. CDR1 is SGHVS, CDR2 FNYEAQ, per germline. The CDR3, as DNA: TGTGCCAGCAGCCGAGAGGCGGGTACTAGCACAGATACGCAGTATTTT. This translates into CASSREAGTSTDTQYF. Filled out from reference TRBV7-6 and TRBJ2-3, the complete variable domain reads GAGVSQSPRYKVTKRGQDVALRCDPISGHVSLYWYRQALGQGPEFLTYFNYEAQQDKSGLPNDRFSAERPEGSISTLTIQRTEQRDSAMYRCASSREAGTSTDTQYFGPGTRLTVL.

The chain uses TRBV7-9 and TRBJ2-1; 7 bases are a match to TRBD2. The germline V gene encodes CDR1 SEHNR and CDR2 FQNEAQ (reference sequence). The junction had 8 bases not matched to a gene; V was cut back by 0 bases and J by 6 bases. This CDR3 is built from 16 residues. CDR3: CASSLAAGEPLNEQFF. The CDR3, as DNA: TGTGCCAGCAGCTTAGCTGCGGGAGAACCCCTCAATGAGCAGTTCTTC.

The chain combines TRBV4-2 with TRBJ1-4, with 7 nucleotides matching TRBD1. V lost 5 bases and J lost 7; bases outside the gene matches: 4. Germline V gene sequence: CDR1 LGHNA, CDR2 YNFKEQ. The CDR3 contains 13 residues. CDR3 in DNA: TGTGCCAGCAGCTTGGGGACAGCTGAAAAACTGTTTTTT. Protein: CASSLGTAEKLFF.

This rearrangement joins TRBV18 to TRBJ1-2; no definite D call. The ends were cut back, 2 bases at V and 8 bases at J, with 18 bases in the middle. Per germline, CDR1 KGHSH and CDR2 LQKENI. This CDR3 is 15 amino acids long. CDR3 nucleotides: TGTGCCAGCTCACCAGAGAATCGGGAAAAACAGGGCTACACCTTC. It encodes CASSPENREKQGYTF.

CDR3 residues: CASSVAGGSQETQYF. The CDR3 DNA is TGTGCCAGCAGCGTAGCTGGTGGAAGCCAAGAGACCCAGTACTTC. This rearrangement joins TRBV9 to TRBJ2-5; unclear D gene. Trimming shortened V by 0 bases and J by 1 base, and 10 bases separated the two germline ends. The CDR3 sequence is 15 residues long. The germline CDR1 and CDR2 sequences are SGDLS and YYNGEE.

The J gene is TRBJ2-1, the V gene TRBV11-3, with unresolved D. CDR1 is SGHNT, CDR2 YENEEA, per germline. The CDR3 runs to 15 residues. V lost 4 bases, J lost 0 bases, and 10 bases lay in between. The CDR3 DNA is TGTGCCAGCAGCTACGGGTCCAGCTCCTACAATGAGCAGTTCTTC. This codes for CASSYGSSSYNEQFF.

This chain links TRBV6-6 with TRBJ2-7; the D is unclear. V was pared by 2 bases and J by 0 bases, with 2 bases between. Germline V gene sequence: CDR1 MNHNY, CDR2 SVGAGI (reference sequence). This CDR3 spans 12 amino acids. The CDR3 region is CASSYNSYEQYF. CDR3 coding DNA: TGTGCCAGCAGTTACAACTCCTACGAGCAGTACTTC.

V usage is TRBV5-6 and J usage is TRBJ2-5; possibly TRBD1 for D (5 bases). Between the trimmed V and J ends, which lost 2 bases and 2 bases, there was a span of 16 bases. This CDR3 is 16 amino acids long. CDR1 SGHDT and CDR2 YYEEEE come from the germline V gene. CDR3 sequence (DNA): TGTGCCAGCAGCTTTCGTGGGGCTGGTTTACAAGAGACCCAGTACTTC. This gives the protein CASSFRGAGLQETQYF.